The rows below give T cell receptor beta chains drawn from one sample of a study of cytomegalovirus exposure and HLA in healthy donors. Clones were sequenced by immunoSEQ multiplex PCR, and TCRdb holds only the in-frame ones, with some missing. The sample contains fewer than 150,000 clones, around 90% of which appear only once. Sequences were obtained from PBMCs. The receptors derive from a man younger than 35 in good health and CMV-seropositive. Each CDR3 is given with its conserved first and last residue. A D gene is named only where the DNA matches it firmly. The size of a clone is reported for some rows only, either as once, few or many, or as a class for expanded clones.

>once|TRBD2|TRBV7-9|TRBJ2-1
TGTGCCAGCAGCCACGTCTTAGCGGGAGGGAACAATGAGCAGTTCTTC
CASSHVLAGGNNEQFF
>.|.|TRBV5-4|TRBJ2-3
TGTGCCAGCAGCTTGGCGATTCGAGGCACAGATACGCAGTATTTT
CASSLAIRGTDTQYF
>.|TRBD1|TRBV19|TRBJ1-5
TGTGCCAGTAGTCTCAAACAGGGGAATCAGCCCCAGCATTTT
CASSLKQGNQPQHF
>once|.|TRBV21-1|TRBJ2-7
TGTGCCAGCAGCAAAGCGACCGGGACTAGCGGGGACGAGCAGTACTTC
CASSKATGTSGDEQYF
>.|TRBD1|TRBV10-3|TRBJ2-2
TGTGCCATCAGTGAGCGTATCGGTCAGGGGGACACCGGGGAGCTGTTTTTT
CAISERIGQGDTGELFF
>.|.|TRBV2|TRBJ2-2
TGTGCCAGCAGCGAACTAGTAAGGACCGGGGAGCTGTTTTTT
CASSELVRTGELFF
>.|.|TRBV5-1|TRBJ1-1
TGCGCCAGCAGCTTGTATCACGGGAACACTGAAGCTTTCTTT
CASSLYHGNTEAFF
>.|.|TRBV7-6|TRBJ2-5
TGTGCCAGCAGCTCAAACCCGAAGCGGGTAGGGGAAGAGACCCAGTACTTC
CASSSNPKRVGEETQYF
>.|.|TRBV5-1|TRBJ2-1
TGCGCCAGCAGCTTGGACGGAGCGGACCTCTACAATGAGCAGTTCTTC
CASSLDGADLYNEQFF
>few|.|TRBV7-9|TRBJ1-6
TGTGCCAGCAGTCTCGGTCAGGGCTCACCCCTCCACTTT
CASSLGQGSPLHF
>.|TRBD2|TRBV7-3|TRBJ2-1
TGTGCCAGCAGCTCGGGACTAGCCCCGAATGAGCAGTTCTTC
CASSSGLAPNEQFF
>.|.|TRBV30|TRBJ1-1
TGTGCCTGGAGGGGGGACTCCGCGAACACTGAAGCTTTCTTT
CAWRGDSANTEAFF
>once|.|TRBV2|TRBJ2-3
TGTGCCAGCAGTGATCGCCTGGCTTACACAGATACGCAGTATTTT
CASSDRLAYTDTQYF
>once|.|TRBV5-5|TRBJ2-7
TGTGCCAGCAGCTTTCAGGCCTACGAGCAGTACTTC
CASSFQAYEQYF
>.|.|TRBV25-1|TRBJ1-5
TGTGCCAGCAGCCCCAGTTTGAATCAGCCCCAGCATTTT
CASSPSLNQPQHF
>.|TRBD2|TRBV5-1|TRBJ2-7
TGCGCCAGCAGGGGGCTAGCGGGACCCTACGAGCAGTACTTC
CASRGLAGPYEQYF
>.|TRBD2|TRBV7-3|TRBJ2-1
TGTGCCAGCAGCCCCCGGGCGGGAGGCCAATCCTACAATGAGCAGTTCTTC
CASSPRAGGQSYNEQFF
>once|.|TRBV16|TRBJ2-3
TGTGCCAGCAGCCAATCGAGGGCAGATACGCAGTATTTT
CASSQSRADTQYF
>once|TRBD1|TRBV6-1|TRBJ2-4
TGTGCCAGCAACGACAGGGGGCCGAGAAACATTCAGTACTTC
CASNDRGPRNIQYF
>.|.|TRBV19|TRBJ1-1
TGTGCCAGTAGTATAGACGTGAACACTGAAGCTTTCTTT
CASSIDVNTEAFF